Below, 10 T cell receptor beta chains from the same sample are listed, as sequenced in a study of cytomegalovirus exposure and HLA in healthy donors. The PCR had 60 Vbeta and 13 Jbeta primers. TCRdb's table, derived via immunoSEQ multiplex PCR, lists solely in-frame clones and lacks some. Of 150,000 to 200,000 clones listed, around 80% were seen once; the top ten hold around 1.6%. Sequenced sample: PBMCs. All receptors derive from a man between 18 and 29 years old in good health and CMV-seronegative.

This clone was observed once. The chain combines TRBV30 with TRBJ2-5; 11 bases fit TRBD1. V gave up 2 bases and J gave up 5 bases; unmatched junction bases: 7. This CDR3 region has 15 residues. The germline CDR1 and CDR2 sequences are GTSNPN and SVGIG (reference sequence). The CDR3 nucleotides read TGTGCCTGGAGTAAAAGGACAGGGGGCATGGAGACCCAGTACTTC. It yields the protein CAWSKRTGGMETQYF.

This clone is a singleton in its sample. The V and J genes are TRBV5-6 and TRBJ1-4, with 7 bases identical to TRBD1. CDR1 is SGHDT and CDR2 is YYEEEE in the germline V gene. This CDR3 region has 16 residues. V lost 3 bases to trimming and J lost 8 bases; unmatched junction nucleotides: 13. CDR3 bases: TGTGCCAGCAGCTCCCCCACAGGGGCAAAGTTAGAAAAACTGTTTTTT. Residues: CASSSPTGAKLEKLFF.

This clone was detected only a few times. The rearrangement joins TRBV10-1 to TRBJ2-3; D is undetermined. There are 14 residues in the CDR3. Germline V gene sequence: CDR1 WNHNN, CDR2 SYGVQD (reference sequence). Trimming removed 4 bases from V and 3 bases from J, with 11 bases in between. Written as DNA, the CDR3 is TGCGCCAGCAGTGTTGGGCAGAGTACAGATACGCAGTATTTT. Amino acids: CASSVGQSTDTQYF.

This clone was seen a handful of times. V usage is TRBV25-1 and J usage is TRBJ2-6; possibly TRBD2 for D (6 bases). Germline V gives CDR1 MGHDK, CDR2 SYGVNS. The CDR3 totals 17 residues. The V and J ends lost 5 bases and 4 bases respectively, with 18 bases between them. CDR3 region: CASSPLGGFGGANVLTF. The CDR3 DNA reads as TGTGCCAGCAGTCCCCTGGGGGGATTTGGCGGGGCCAACGTCCTGACTTTC.

This chain uses TRBV27 with TRBJ1-2; TRBD1 matches at 8 bases. In germline, CDR1 is MNHEY, CDR2 SMNVEV (reference sequence). The CDR3 extends over 14 amino acids. V was clipped by 6 bases and J by 3 bases; unmatched bases: 6. The CDR3 region is CASSSGGRDYGYTF. The CDR3 nucleotides are TGTGCCAGCAGCTCAGGGGGCCGCGACTATGGCTACACCTTC.

CDR3 residues: CASSQESTRVYEQYF. As DNA, the CDR3 is TGTGCCAGCAGCCAAGAGAGTACCCGCGTCTACGAGCAGTACTTC. The chain carries TRBV4-2 and TRBJ2-7; the D is unclear. V dropped 0 bases and J dropped 3 bases, with 12 bases sitting between them. CDR3 length equals 15 residues. CDR1 is LGHNA and CDR2 is YNFKEQ in the germline V gene.

The chain joins TRBV10-2 to TRBJ2-7; a possible D gene is TRBD2 (7 bases). Trimming shortened V by 8 bases and J by 7 bases, and 15 bases separated the two germline ends. The CDR3 is 12 residues long. Per the germline V gene, CDR1 is WSHSY and CDR2 is SAAADI. The CDR3 bases are TGCGCCAGCCGGAGGGGGGGATGGGAGCAGTACTTC. Amino acid sequence: CASRRGGWEQYF.

A few counts support this clone. The chain recombines TRBV4-2 with TRBJ1-1, with D possibly TRBD1 on 5 matching bases. Trimming took off 1 base at V and 4 bases at J, with 7 bases between the two ends. Germline-derived CDR1 and CDR2 are LGHNA and YNFKEQ. This CDR3 is built from 13 residues. CDR3 DNA: TGTGCCAGCAGCCAAGTGGGGGGCACTGAAGCTTTCTTT. It translates to CASSQVGGTEAFF.

J is TRBJ1-6 and V is TRBV5-5; TRBD1 matches at 8 bases. J lost 7 bases, V lost 0 bases, and 0 bases had no gene match. In germline, CDR1 is SGHKS, CDR2 YYEKEE (reference sequence). The CDR3 sequence is 14 residues long. The chain's CDR3 is CASSLGTGNSPLHF. DNA for the CDR3: TGTGCCAGCAGCTTGGGGACAGGGAATTCACCCCTCCACTTT.

The CDR3 protein is CASSWGGTGSGTDTQYF. CDR3 DNA: TGCGCCAGCAGCTGGGGAGGGACAGGTAGTGGCACAGATACGCAGTATTTT. The chain is built from TRBV5-1 and TRBJ2-3, with a possible D match to TRBD1 (8 bases). Germline V gene sequence: CDR1 SGHRS, CDR2 YFSETQ. Trimming removed 3 bases at V and 1 base at J, with 18 bases between. CDR3 size: 17 residues.